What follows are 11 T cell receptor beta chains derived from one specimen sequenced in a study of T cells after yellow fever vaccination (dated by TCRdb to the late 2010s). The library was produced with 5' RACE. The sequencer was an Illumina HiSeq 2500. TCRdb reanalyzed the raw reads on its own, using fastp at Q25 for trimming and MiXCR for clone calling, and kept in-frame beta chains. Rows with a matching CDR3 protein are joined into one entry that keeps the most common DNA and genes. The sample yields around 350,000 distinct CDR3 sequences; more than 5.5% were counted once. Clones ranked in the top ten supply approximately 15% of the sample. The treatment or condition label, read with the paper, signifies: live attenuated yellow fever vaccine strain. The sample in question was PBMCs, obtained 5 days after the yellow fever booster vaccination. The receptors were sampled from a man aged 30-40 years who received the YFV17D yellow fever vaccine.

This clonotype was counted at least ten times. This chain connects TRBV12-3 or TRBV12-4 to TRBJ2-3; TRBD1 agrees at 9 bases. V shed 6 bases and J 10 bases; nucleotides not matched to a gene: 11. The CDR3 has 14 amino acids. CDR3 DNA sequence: TGTGCCAGCAGGACGGACAGGGGATTGTCGGCGCAGTATTTT. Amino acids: CASRTDRGLSAQYF.

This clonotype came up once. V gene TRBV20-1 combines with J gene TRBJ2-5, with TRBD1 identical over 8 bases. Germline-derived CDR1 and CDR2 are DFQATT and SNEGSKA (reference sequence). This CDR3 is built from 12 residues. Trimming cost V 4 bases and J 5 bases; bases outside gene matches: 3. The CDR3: CSATPGGETQYF. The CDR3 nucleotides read TGCAGTGCTACCCCAGGGGGCGAGACCCAGTACTTC.

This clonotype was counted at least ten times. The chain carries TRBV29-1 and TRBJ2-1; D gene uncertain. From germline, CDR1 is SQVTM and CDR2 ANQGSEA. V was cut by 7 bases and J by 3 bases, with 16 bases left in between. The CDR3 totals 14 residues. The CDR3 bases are TGCAGCGCGGCGGACCAACCCAACTACAATGAGCAGTTCTTC. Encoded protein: CSAADQPNYNEQFF.

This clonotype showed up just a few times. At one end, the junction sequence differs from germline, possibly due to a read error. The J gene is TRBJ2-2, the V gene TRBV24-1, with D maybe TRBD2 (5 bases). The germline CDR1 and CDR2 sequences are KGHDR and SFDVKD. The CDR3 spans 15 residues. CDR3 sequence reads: CATSRGDLNSGELFF. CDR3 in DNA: TGTGCCACCAGTCGGGGAGACCTGAACTCCGGGGAGCTGTTTTTT.

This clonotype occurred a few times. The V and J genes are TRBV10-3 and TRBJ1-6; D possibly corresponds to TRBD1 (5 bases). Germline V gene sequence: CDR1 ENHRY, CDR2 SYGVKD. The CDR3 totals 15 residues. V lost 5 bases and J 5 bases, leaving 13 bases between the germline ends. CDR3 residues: CAISPGPLDNSPLHF. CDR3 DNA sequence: TGTGCCATCAGTCCGGGACCCCTGGATAATTCACCCCTCCACTTT.

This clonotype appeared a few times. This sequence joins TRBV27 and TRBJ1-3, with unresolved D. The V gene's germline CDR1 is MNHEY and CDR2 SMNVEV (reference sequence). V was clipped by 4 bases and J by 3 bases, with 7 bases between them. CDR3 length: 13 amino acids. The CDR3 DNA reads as TGTGCCAGCAGTTACAACAGTGGAAACACCATATATTTT. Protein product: CASSYNSGNTIYF.

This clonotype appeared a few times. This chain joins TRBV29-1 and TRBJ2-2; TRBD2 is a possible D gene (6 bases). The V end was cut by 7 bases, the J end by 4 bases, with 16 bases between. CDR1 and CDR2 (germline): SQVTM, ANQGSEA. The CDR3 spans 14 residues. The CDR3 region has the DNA TGCAGCGCGGAGGGCCGAGGGAGCACCGGGGAGCTGTTTTTT. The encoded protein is CSAEGRGSTGELFF.

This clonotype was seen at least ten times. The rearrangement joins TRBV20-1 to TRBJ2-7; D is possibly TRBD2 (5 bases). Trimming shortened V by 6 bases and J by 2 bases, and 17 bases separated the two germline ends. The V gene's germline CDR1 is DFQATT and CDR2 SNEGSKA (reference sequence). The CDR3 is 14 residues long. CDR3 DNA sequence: TGCAGTGCAAATCCCCCTGGGAGACCCTACGAGCAGTACTTC. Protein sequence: CSANPPGRPYEQYF.

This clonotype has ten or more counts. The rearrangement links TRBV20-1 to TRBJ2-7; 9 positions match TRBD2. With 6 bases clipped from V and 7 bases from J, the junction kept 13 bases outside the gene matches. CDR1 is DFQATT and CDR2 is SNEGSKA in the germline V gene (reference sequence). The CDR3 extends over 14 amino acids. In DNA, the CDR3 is TGCAGTGCGAGGCGTCTAGCGGGGCGGTTGGAGCAGTACTTC. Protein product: CSARRLAGRLEQYF.

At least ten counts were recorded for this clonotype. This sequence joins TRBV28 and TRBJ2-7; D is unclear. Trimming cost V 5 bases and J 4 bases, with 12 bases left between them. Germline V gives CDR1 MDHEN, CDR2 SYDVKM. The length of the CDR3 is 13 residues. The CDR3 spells CASSLPSYYEQYF. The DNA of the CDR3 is TGTGCCAGCAGTCTTCCCTCTTATTACGAGCAGTACTTC.

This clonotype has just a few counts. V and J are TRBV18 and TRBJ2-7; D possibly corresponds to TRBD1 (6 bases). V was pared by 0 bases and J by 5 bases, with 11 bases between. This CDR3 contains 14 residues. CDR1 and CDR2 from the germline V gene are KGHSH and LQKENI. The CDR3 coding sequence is TGTGCCAGCTCACCACCAACAGGGAGCCACGAGCAGTACTTC. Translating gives CASSPPTGSHEQYF.